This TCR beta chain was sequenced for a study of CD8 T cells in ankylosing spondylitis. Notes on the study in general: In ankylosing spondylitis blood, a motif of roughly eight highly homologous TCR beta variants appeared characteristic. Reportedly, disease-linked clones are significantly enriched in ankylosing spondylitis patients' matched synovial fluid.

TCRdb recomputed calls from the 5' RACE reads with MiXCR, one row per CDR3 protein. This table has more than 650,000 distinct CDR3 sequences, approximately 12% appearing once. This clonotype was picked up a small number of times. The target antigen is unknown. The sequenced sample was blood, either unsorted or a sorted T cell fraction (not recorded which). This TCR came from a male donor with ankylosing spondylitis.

CDR3 amino acids: CASSQDIQGPNEKLFF. The DNA for the CDR3 is TGCGCCAGCAGCCAAGATATCCAGGGACCTAATGAAAAACTGTTTTTT. The gene calls are TRBV4-3 and TRBJ1-4; the D gene is possibly TRBD1 (5 bases). Germline V gene lookup returns CDR1 LGHNA and CDR2 YSLEER. This CDR3 region has 16 residues. Trimming shortened V by 0 bases and J by 3 bases, and 11 bases separated the two germline ends.